This T cell receptor (beta chain) stems from a study of blood T cell repertoires in COVID-19. Turning to the study itself: Collection of acute and convalescent COVID-19 samples took place in the United States, Italy and Spain.

Across roughly 25 US areas, participants ranged in age from about 18 to 100 years. Cohorts were determined from participant-reported clinical history. V lost 6 bases, J lost 4 bases, and 7 bases lay in between. The CDR3 runs to 12 residues. The germline V gene has CDR1 PRHDT and CDR2 FYEKMQ (reference sequence). In the authors' methods: Counts of nucleated cells, estimated from reference gene primer amplification, were obtained. The table came from immunoSEQ multiplex PCR; TCRdb's copy has only in-frame clones and leaves some out. D and trimming come from the DNA, and the V and J calls and clone size come from that table. This sample has some 220,000 clones, with roughly 90% found just once.

This receptor was identified in a woman in her forties or fifties in a cohort exposed to, infected with or recovered from COVID-19 (not recorded which). J is TRBJ1-5 and V is TRBV13; weak D call: TRBD1 (5 bases). Sequences were obtained from PBMCs or T cells enriched from blood (not recorded which). The CDR3 reads CASRRGNQPQHF. The CDR3 DNA follows: TGTGCCAGCAGGCGGGGGAATCAGCCCCAGCATTTT.